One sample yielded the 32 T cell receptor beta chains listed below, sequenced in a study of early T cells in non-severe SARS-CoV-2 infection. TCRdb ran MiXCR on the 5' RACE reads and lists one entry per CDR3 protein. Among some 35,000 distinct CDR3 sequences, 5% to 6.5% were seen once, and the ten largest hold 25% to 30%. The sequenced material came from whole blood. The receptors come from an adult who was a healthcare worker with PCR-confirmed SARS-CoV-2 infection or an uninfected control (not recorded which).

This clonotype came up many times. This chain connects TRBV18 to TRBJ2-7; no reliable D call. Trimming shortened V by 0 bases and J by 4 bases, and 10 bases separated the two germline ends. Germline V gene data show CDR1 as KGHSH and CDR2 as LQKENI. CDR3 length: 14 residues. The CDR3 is CASSPPGMGYEQYF. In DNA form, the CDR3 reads TGTGCCAGCTCACCACCGGGGATGGGGTACGAGCAGTACTTC.

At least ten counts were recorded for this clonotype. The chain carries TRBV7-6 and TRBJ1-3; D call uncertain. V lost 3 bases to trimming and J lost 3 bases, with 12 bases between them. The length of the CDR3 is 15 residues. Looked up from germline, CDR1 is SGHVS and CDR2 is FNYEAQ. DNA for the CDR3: TGTGCCAGCAGCTTGTCGAGCACATTTGGAAACACCATATATTTT. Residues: CASSLSSTFGNTIYF. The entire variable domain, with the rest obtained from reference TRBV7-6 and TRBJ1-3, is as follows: GAGVSQSPRYKVTKRGQDVALRCDPISGHVSLYWYRQALGQGPEFLTYFNYEAQQDKSGLPNDRFSAERPEGSISTLTIQRTEQRDSAMYRCASSLSSTFGNTIYFGEGSWLTVV.

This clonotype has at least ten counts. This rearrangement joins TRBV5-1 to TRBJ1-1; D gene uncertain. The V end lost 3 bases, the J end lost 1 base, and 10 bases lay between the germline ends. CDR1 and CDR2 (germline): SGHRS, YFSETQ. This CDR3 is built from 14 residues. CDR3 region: CASSSQIGNTEAFF. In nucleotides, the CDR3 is TGCGCCAGCAGCTCGCAAATTGGGAACACTGAAGCTTTCTTT. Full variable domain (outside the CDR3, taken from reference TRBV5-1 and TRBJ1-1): KAGVTQTPRYLIKTRGQQVTLSCSPISGHRSVSWYQQTPGQGLQFLFEYFSETQRNKGNFPGRFSGRQFSNSRSEMNVSTLELGDSALYLCASSSQIGNTEAFFGQGTRLTVV.

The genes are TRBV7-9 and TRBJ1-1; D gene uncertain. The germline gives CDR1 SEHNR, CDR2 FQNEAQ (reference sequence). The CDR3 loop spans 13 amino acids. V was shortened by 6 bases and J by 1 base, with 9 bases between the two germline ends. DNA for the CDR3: TGTGCCAGCAGATCCCAGGAGAACACTGAAGCTTTCTTT. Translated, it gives CASRSQENTEAFF. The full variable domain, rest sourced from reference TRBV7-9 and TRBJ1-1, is DTGVSQNPRHKITKRGQNVTFRCDPISEHNRLYWYRQTLGQGPEFLTYFQNEAQLEKSRLLSDRFSAERPKGSFSTLEIQRTEQGDSAMYLCASRSQENTEAFFGQGTRLTVV.

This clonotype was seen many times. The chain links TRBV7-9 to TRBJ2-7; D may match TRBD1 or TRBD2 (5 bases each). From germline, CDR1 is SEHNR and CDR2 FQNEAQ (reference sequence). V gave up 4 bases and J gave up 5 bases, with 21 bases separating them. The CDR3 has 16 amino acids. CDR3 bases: TGTGCCAGCAGCTCGCGGACGGGACGGATTTTCGACGAGCAGTACTTC. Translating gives CASSSRTGRIFDEQYF.

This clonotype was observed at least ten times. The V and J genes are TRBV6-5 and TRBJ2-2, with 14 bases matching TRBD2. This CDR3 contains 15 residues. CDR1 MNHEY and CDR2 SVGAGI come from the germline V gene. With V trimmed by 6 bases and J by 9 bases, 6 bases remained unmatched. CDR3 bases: TGTGCCAGCAGCCGAGGGACTAGCGGGGGTCGGGAGCTGTTTTTT. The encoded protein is CASSRGTSGGRELFF.

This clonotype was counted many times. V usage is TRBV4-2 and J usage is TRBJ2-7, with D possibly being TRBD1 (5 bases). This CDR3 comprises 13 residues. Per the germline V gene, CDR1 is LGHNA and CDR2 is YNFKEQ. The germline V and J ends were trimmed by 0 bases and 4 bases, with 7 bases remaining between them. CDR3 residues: CASSQDRQYEQYF. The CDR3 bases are TGTGCCAGCAGCCAAGATCGACAGTACGAGCAGTACTTC.

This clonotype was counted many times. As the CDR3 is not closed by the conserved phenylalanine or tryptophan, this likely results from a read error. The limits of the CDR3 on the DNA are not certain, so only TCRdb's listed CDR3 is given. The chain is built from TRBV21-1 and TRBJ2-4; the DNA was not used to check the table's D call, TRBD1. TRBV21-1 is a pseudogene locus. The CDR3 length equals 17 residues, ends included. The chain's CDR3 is CASSKALDPGTKNIQYS.

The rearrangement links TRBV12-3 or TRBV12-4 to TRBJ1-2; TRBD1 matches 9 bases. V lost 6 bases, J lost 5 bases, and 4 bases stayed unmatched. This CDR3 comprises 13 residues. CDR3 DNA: TGTGCCAGCAGACTGGGACAGGGATATGGCTACACCTTC. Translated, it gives CASRLGQGYGYTF.

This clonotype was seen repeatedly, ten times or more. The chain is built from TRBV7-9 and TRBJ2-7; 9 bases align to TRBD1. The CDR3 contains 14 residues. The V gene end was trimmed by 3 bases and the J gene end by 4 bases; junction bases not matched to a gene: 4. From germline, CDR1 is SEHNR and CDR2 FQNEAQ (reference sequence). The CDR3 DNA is TGTGCCAGCAGCTTTGACGGACAGGGGTACGAGCAGTACTTC. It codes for CASSFDGQGYEQYF. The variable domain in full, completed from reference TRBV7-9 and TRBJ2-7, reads DTGVSQNPRHKITKRGQNVTFRCDPISEHNRLYWYRQTLGQGPEFLTYFQNEAQLEKSRLLSDRFSAERPKGSFSTLEIQRTEQGDSAMYLCASSFDGQGYEQYFGPGTRLTVT.

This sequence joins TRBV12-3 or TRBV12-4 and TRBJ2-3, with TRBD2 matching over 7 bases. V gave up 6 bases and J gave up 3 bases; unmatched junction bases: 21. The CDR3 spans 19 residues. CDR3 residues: CASRPALGGESGATDTQYF. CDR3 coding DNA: TGTGCCAGCAGACCCGCCCTGGGGGGGGAATCCGGGGCGACAGATACGCAGTATTTT.

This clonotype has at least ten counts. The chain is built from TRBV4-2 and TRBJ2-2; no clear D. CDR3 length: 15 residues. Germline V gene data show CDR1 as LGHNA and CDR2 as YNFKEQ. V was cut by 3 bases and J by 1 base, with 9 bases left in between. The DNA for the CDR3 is TGTGCCAGCAGCCAGGACCGTTTGAACACCGGGGAGCTGTTTTTT. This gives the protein CASSQDRLNTGELFF.

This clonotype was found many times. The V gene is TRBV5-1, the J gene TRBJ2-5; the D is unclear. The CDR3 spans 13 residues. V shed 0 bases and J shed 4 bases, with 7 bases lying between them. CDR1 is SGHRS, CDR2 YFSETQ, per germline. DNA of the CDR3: TGCGCCAGCAGCTTGGGAACAATAGAGACCCAGTACTTC. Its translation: CASSLGTIETQYF.

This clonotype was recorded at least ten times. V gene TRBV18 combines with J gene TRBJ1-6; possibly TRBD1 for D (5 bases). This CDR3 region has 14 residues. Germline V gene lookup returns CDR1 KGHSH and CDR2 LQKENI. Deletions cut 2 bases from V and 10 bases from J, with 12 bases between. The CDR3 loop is CASSPTGIRSPLHF. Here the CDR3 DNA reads TGTGCCAGCTCACCAACAGGCATCAGATCACCCCTCCACTTT.

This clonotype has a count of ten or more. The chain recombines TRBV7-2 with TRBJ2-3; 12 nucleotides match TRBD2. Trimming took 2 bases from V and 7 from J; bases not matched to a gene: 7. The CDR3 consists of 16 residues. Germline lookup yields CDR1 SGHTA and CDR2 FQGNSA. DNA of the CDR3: TGTGCCAGCAGCTTAAAACTAGCGGGGGGCGGTCATACGCAGTATTTT. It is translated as CASSLKLAGGGHTQYF. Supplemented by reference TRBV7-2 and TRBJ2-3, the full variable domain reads GAGVSQSPSNKVTEKGKDVELRCDPISGHTALYWYRQSLGQGLEFLIYFQGNSAPDKSGLPSDRFSAERTGGSVSTLTIQRTQQEDSAVYLCASSLKLAGGGHTQYFGPGTRLTVL.

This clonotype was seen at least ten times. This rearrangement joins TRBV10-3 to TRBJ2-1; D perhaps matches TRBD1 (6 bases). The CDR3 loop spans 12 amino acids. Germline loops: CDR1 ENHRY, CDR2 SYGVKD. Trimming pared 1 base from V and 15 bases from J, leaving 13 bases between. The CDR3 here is CAISEWDIPAFF. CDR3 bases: TGTGCCATCAGTGAGTGGGACATCCCGGCGTTCTTC.

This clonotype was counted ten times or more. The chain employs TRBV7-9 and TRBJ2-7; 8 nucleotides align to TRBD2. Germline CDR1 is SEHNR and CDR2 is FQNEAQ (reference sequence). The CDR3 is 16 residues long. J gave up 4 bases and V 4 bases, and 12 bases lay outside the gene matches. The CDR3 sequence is CASSSPLGGGRYEQYF. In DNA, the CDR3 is TGTGCCAGCAGCTCCCCTCTCGGTGGCGGGAGGTACGAGCAGTACTTC.

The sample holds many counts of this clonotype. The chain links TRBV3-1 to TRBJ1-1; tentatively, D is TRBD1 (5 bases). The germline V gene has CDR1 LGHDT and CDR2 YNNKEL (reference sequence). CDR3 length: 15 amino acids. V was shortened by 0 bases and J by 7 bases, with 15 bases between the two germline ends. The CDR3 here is CASSQDRAGSNEAFF. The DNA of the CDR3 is TGTGCCAGCAGCCAAGATCGGGCAGGGTCGAATGAAGCTTTCTTT.

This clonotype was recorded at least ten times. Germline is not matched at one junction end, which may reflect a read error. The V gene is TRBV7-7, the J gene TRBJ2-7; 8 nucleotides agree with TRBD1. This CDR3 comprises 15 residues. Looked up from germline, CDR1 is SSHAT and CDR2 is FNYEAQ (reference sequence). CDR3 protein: CASSLRQGKSYEQYF. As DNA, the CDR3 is TGTGCTAGCAGCTTGAGACAGGGGAAAAGCTACGAGCAGTACTTC.

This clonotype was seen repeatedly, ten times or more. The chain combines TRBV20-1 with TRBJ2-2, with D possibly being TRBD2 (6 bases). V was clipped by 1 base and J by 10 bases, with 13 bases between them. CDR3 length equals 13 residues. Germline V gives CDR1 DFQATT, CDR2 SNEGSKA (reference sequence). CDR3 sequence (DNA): TGCAGTGCTAGAGCCTCCCCGGGACTGGAGCTGTTTTTT. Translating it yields CSARASPGLELFF.

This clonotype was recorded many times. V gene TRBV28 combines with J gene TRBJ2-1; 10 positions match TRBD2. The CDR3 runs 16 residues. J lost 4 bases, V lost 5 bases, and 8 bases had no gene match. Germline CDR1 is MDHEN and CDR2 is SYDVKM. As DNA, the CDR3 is TGTGCCAGCAGTCCTTACGGGACTAGCGCGTACAATGAGCAGTTCTTC. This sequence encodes CASSPYGTSAYNEQFF.

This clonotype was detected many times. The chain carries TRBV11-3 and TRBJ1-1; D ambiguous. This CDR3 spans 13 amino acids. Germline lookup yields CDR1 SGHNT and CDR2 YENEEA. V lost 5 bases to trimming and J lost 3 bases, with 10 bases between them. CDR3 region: CASSRRRDTEAFF. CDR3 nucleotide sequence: TGTGCCAGCAGCCGTCGACGGGACACTGAAGCTTTCTTT. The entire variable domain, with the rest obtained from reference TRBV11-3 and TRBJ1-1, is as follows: EAGVVQSPRYKIIEKKQPVAFWCNPISGHNTLYWYLQNLGQGPELLIRYENEEAVDDSQLPKDRFSAERLKGVDSTLKIQPAELGDSAVYLCASSRRRDTEAFFGQGTRLTVV.

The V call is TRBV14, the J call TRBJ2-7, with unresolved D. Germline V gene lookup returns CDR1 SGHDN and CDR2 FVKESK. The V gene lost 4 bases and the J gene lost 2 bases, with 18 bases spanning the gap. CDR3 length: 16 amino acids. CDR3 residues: CASSPPHRTAPYEQYF. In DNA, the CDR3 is TGTGCCAGCAGCCCACCCCATAGGACGGCGCCCTACGAGCAGTACTTC.

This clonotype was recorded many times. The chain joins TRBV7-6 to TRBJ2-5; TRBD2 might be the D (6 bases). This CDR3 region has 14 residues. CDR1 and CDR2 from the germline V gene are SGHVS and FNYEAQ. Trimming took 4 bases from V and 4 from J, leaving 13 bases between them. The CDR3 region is CASSSTPGAETQYF. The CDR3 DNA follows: TGTGCCAGCAGCTCTACTCCGGGAGCAGAGACCCAGTACTTC.

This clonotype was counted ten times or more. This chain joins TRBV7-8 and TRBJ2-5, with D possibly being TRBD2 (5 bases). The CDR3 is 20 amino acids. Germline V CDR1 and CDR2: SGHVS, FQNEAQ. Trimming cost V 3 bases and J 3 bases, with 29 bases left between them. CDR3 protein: CASSFVRISSPLSSKETQYF. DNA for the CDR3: TGTGCCAGCAGCTTTGTGAGAATTTCTAGCCCACTTTCTTCAAAAGAGACCCAGTACTTC.

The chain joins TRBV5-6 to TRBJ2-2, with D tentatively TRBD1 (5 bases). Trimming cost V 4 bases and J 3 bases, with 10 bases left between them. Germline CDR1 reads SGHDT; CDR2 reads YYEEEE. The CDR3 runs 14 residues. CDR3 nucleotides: TGTGCCAGCAGCAGGGGCGAATACACCGGGGAGCTGTTTTTT. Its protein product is CASSRGEYTGELFF.

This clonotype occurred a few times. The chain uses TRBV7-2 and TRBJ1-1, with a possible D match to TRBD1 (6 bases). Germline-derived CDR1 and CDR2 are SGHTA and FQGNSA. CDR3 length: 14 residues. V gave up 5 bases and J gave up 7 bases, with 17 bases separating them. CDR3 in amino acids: CASSRERTALEAFF. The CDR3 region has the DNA TGTGCCAGCAGCCGGGAAAGGACAGCCCTTGAAGCTTTCTTT. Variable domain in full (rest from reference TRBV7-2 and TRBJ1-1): GAGVSQSPSNKVTEKGKDVELRCDPISGHTALYWYRQSLGQGLEFLIYFQGNSAPDKSGLPSDRFSAERTGGSVSTLTIQRTQQEDSAVYLCASSRERTALEAFFGQGTRLTVV.

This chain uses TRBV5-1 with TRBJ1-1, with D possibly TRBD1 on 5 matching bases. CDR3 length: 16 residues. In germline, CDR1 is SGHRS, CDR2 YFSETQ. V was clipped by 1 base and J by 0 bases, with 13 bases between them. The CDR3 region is CASSLSGSNMNTEAFF. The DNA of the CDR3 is TGCGCCAGCAGCTTGTCAGGGAGTAACATGAACACTGAAGCTTTCTTT.

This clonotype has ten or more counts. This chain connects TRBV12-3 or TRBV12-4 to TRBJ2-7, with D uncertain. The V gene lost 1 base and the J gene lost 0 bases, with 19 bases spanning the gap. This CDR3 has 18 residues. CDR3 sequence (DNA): TGTGCCAGCAGTTTAGGCTGGCTTGACGGTAAGAGCTCCTACGAGCAGTACTTC. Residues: CASSLGWLDGKSSYEQYF.

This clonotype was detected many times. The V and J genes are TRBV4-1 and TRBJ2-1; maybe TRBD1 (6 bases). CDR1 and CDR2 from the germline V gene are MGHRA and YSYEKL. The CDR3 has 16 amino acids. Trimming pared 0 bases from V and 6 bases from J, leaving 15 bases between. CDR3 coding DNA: TGCGCCAGCAGCCAAGACCGGAGGACAGCCGGCAATGAGCAGTTCTTC. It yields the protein CASSQDRRTAGNEQFF.

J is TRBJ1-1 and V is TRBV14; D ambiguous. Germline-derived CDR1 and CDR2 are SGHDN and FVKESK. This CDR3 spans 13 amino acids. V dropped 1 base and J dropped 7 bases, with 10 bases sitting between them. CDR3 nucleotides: TGTGCCAGCAGCCAAGGGATCCGAATTGAAGCTTTCTTT. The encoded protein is CASSQGIRIEAFF. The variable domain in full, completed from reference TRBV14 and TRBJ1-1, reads EAGVTQFPSHSVIEKGQTVTLRCDPISGHDNLYWYRRVMGKEIKFLLHFVKESKQDESGMPNNRFLAERTGGTYSTLKVQPAELEDSGVYFCASSQGIRIEAFFGQGTRLTVV.

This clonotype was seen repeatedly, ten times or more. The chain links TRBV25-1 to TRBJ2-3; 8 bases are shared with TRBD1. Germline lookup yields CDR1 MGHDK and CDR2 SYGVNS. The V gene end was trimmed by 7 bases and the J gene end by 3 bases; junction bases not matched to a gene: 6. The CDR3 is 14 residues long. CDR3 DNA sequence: TGTGCCAGCAATACGGGACAGGCAACAGATACGCAGTATTTT. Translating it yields CASNTGQATDTQYF.